This TCR beta chain was identified in a study of cytomegalovirus exposure and HLA in healthy donors. A word on this clone: Its antigen is unknown.

Study-wide results and caveats: The dataset shows that most TCR sequences were rare, while some public TCRs occurred in many donors.

With 60 Vbeta and 13 Jbeta primers, the PCR was carried out. In the study's own analysis: The authors later counted roughly 87 million unique TCR beta chains, about 11 million of them shared. Sequencing used immunoSEQ multiplex PCR; TCRdb keeps in-frame clones, though not all of them. That table is the source of V, J and clone size, and D and trimming were worked out from the DNA. The sample contains about 130,000 clones, 55% to 75% of which appear only once. Germline V gives CDR1 LNHNV, CDR2 YYDKDF (reference sequence). V dropped 0 bases and J dropped 6 bases, with 8 bases sitting between them. The CDR3 is 13 residues long.

This chain uses TRBV15 with TRBJ1-1, with D unresolved. The clonotype comes from a man aged 25 to 40 in good health and CMV-seropositive. Sequences were obtained from PBMCs. The CDR3: CATSRDVGSEAFF. CDR3 bases: TGTGCCACCAGCAGAGATGTGGGCTCTGAAGCTTTCTTT.